The sequence of this T cell receptor beta chain was determined in a study of PD-1 blockade in classical Hodgkin lymphoma. In the case of this clone: The antigen remains undetermined.

V was cut by 2 bases and J by 5 bases, with 25 bases left in between. The CDR3 extends over 18 amino acids. Noted time point: cycle 4 day 1 (C4D1), after five to seven weeks of nivolumab. Every patient relapsed after autologous stem cell transplantation, and brentuximab vedotin exposure varied. General study findings and limits: Nivolumab starters within 1 year of ASCT were excluded. Before treatment, complete responders showed about the same diversity as newly diagnosed patients. By C4D1 there was a significant rise in CD4+ TCR diversity but not in CD8+ TCR diversity. Before treatment, TCR diversity in newly diagnosed patients was reportedly lower than in healthy donors.

Sequencing used immunoSEQ multiplex PCR; TCRdb keeps in-frame clones, though not all of them. This sample has around 50,000 clones, with almost 90% found just once. The TCR comes from a human donor with classical Hodgkin lymphoma. The chain uses TRBV23-1 and TRBJ2-7; D tentatively fits TRBD1 or TRBD2 (7 bases each). TRBV23-1 is an ORF; its function is uncertain. Sample: peripheral blood mononuclear cells (PBMCs), taken before the fourth cycle of nivolumab. CDR3 region: CASSQKGRGQSSRDEQYF. CDR3 in DNA: TGCGCCAGCAGTCAAAAGGGGAGGGGACAGTCTTCCCGGGACGAGCAGTACTTC.